The 9 T cell receptor beta chains below all came from one sample that was sequenced in a study of cytomegalovirus exposure and HLA in healthy donors (dated by TCRdb to 2017 to 2019). The library came from the immunoSEQ multiplex PCR assay. A mixture of 60 forward primers for TCR Vbeta segments and 13 reverse primers for TCR Jbeta segments was used in the multiplex PCR. The table was pulled from immuneACCESS by TCRdb, which kept in-frame rearrangements only. Such tables lose some clones; where checked, under half of the loss comes from unresolved V genes, and the rest has no known cause. For this sample the table gives approximately 95,000 clones, of which under 85% were detected only once. The top ten clones comprise 4.1% of the sample. The sample was PBMCs. The origin of the receptors is a woman aged 40 to 50 in good health and CMV-seropositive.

The chain links TRBV4-1 to TRBJ2-5, with 13 nucleotides matching TRBD2. The CDR3 is 19 amino acids. Looked up from germline, CDR1 is MGHRA and CDR2 is YSYEKL. J gave up 4 bases and V 0 bases, and 11 bases lay outside the gene matches. The CDR3 protein is CASSQDRTSGSILAETQYF. The CDR3 region has the DNA TGCGCCAGCAGCCAAGATAGGACTAGCGGGAGTATTTTGGCAGAGACCCAGTACTTC.

This sequence joins TRBV5-1 and TRBJ1-1, with D possibly matching TRBD1 (5 bases). Trimming removed 4 bases from V and 3 bases from J, with 16 bases in between. The CDR3 has 15 amino acids. Germline values: CDR1 SGHRS, CDR2 YFSETQ. CDR3: CASSPSLPGDTEAFF. CDR3 coding DNA: TGCGCCAGCAGCCCATCTCTGCCGGGGGACACTGAAGCTTTCTTT.

V gene TRBV2 combines with J gene TRBJ1-5; D ambiguous. The length of the CDR3 is 15 residues. CDR1 is SNHLY and CDR2 is FYNNEI in the germline V gene. V lost 5 bases to trimming and J lost 4 bases, with 15 bases between them. CDR3: CASSKTVPQNQPQHF. Written as DNA, the CDR3 is TGTGCCAGCAGTAAGACTGTGCCGCAAAATCAGCCCCAGCATTTT.

Written as DNA, the CDR3 is TGTGCCAGCAGCCCACCGCTAGCGACATATCGGGGCTACACCTTC. As protein: CASSPPLATYRGYTF. The V gene is TRBV7-9, the J gene TRBJ1-2; D is ambiguous. Trimming shortened V by 5 bases and J by 8 bases, and 21 bases separated the two germline ends. The CDR3 is made up of 15 amino acids. The V gene's germline CDR1 is SEHNR and CDR2 FQNEAQ (reference sequence).

The chain carries TRBV5-1 and TRBJ2-1; D is unclear. The CDR3 is 14 residues long. Germline V gene data show CDR1 as SGHRS and CDR2 as YFSETQ. V dropped 5 bases and J dropped 9 bases, with 18 bases sitting between them. The CDR3 is CASSSKHLSGEQFF. CDR3 in DNA: TGCGCCAGCAGTTCTAAACACCTCTCGGGTGAGCAGTTCTTC.

This sequence joins TRBV28 and TRBJ1-5, with D unresolved. V lost 2 bases and J lost 3, with 11 bases in between. CDR1 is MDHEN, CDR2 SYDVKM, per germline. There are 15 residues in the CDR3. The CDR3 sequence is CASSLMAGFNQPQHF. The CDR3 DNA is TGTGCCAGCAGTTTAATGGCAGGCTTCAATCAGCCCCAGCATTTT.

The chain carries TRBV5-1 and TRBJ1-3; D ambiguous. The CDR3 consists of 15 residues. Looked up from germline, CDR1 is SGHRS and CDR2 is YFSETQ. V was clipped by 0 bases and J by 4 bases, with 11 bases between them. The DNA of the CDR3 is TGCGCCAGCAGCTTGGCTTACGCGGGCGGAAACACCATATATTTT. This sequence encodes CASSLAYAGGNTIYF.

V and J are TRBV19 and TRBJ2-5; TRBD2 aligns across 11 bases. From germline, CDR1 is LNHDA and CDR2 SQIVND (reference sequence). Trimming at V came to 9 bases and at J to 2 bases, leaving 2 bases not matched to a gene. The CDR3 covers 13 residues. CDR3: CASRLAGQETQYF. Here the CDR3 DNA reads TGTGCCAGCAGACTAGCGGGGCAAGAGACCCAGTACTTC. Full variable domain (rest looked up from reference TRBV19 and TRBJ2-5): DGGITQSPKYLFRKEGQNVTLSCEQNLNHDAMYWYRQDPGQGLRLIYYSQIVNDFQKGDIAEGYSVSREKKESFPLTVTSAQKNPTAFYLCASRLAGQETQYFGPGTRLLVL.

The genes are TRBV10-2 and TRBJ2-1; TRBD2 matches 10 bases. Germline CDR1 WSHSY, CDR2 SAAADI. The CDR3 has 16 residues. V shed 1 base, J shed 4 bases, and the junction held 4 bases outside the gene matches. The CDR3 loop reads CASSEWASGSYNEQFF. CDR3 nucleotide sequence: TGCGCCAGCAGTGAGTGGGCTAGCGGGAGTTACAATGAGCAGTTCTTC.